This passage covers 5 T cell receptor beta chains from one sample sequenced in a study of PD-1 blockade in classical Hodgkin lymphoma. Specified time point: cycle 4 day 1 (C4D1), after six to seven weeks of nivolumab. Each of the patients experienced relapse following autologous stem cell transplantation, and their brentuximab vedotin exposure differed. Isolation of CD4+ T cells from thawed PBMCs was performed by magnetic negative selection. Here immunoSEQ multiplex PCR was the method, and the copy in TCRdb shows in-frame clones only, minus some. The table shows about 19,000 clones, with less than 90% occurring only once. The specimen was CD4+ T cells from blood, collected before the fourth cycle of nivolumab. Every receptor here comes from a human donor with classical Hodgkin lymphoma.

The V and J genes are TRBV27 and TRBJ2-6; the D is unclear. CDR3 length: 14 amino acids. Trimming left V 6 bases short and J 0 bases short, with 6 bases between. Per the germline V gene, CDR1 is MNHEY and CDR2 is SMNVEV (reference sequence). In DNA, the CDR3 is TGTGCCAGCAGGAAGGTCTCTGGGGCCAACGTCCTGACTTTC. Translated, it gives CASRKVSGANVLTF.

This chain joins TRBV4-1 and TRBJ2-7; 7 bases match TRBD2. From germline, CDR1 is MGHRA and CDR2 YSYEKL. J lost 1 base, V lost 1 base, and 4 bases had no gene match. The CDR3 consists of 15 residues. In nucleotides, the CDR3 is TGCGCCAGCAGCCAAGGGGATAGCGGGTCCTACGAGCAGTACTTC. It yields the protein CASSQGDSGSYEQYF.

This clone was seen a few times. The chain joins TRBV30 to TRBJ1-5; D possibly corresponds to TRBD1 (6 bases). The CDR3 sequence is 15 residues long. Trimming pared 0 bases from V and 3 bases from J, leaving 12 bases between. Germline values: CDR1 GTSNPN, CDR2 SVGIG (reference sequence). CDR3 sequence reads: CAWSVLGGPNQPQHF. In DNA, the CDR3 is TGTGCCTGGAGTGTACTTGGGGGGCCCAATCAGCCCCAGCATTTT.

This rearrangement joins TRBV14 to TRBJ2-6; 8 bases map to TRBD2. The germline V gene encodes CDR1 SGHDN and CDR2 FVKESK. The CDR3 consists of 15 residues. The V and J ends lost 5 bases and 2 bases, in that order; junction bases with no gene match: 2. CDR3 region: CASSKGLAGANVLTF. In DNA form, the CDR3 reads TGTGCCAGCAGCAAGGGACTAGCTGGGGCCAACGTCCTGACTTTC.

This chain uses TRBV13 with TRBJ2-7; 9 positions match TRBD1. Trimming cost V 6 bases and J 6 bases; bases outside gene matches: 9. This CDR3 spans 14 amino acids. Germline V gene data show CDR1 as PRHDT and CDR2 as FYEKMQ (reference sequence). CDR3 amino acids: CASRRAGTGLEQYF. The CDR3 DNA sequence: TGTGCCAGCAGACGAGCCGGGACAGGGCTCGAGCAGTACTTC.